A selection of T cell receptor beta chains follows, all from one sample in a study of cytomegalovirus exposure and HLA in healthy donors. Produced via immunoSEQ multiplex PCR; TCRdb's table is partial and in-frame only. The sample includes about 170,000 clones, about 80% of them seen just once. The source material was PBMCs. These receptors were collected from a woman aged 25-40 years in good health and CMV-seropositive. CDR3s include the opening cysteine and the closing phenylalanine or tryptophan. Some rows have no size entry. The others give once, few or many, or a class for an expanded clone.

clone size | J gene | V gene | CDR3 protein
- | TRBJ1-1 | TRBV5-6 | CASSSLKGVLEAFF
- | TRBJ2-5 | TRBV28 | CASSRDLFQETQYF
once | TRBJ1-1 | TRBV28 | CASQANTEAFF
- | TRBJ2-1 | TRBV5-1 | CASSLGREGQWNEQFF
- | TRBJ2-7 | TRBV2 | CASSDRGEQYF
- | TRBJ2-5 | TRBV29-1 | CSPVAYGKQETQYF
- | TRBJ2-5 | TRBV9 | CASSAQGWEETQYF
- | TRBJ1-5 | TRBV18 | CASSGAGGSNQPQHF
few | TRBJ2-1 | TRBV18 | CASSLGQGPYNEQFF
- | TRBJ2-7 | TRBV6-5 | CASGQVHEQYF
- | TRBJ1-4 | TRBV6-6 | CASSRRTGGSREKLFF
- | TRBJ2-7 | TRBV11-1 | CASSLSVYEQYF
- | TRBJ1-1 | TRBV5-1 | CASSFAGQGMNTEAFF
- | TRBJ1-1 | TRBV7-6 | CASSPRTGYYTEAFF
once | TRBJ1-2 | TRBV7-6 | CASSPRTGVGYGYTF
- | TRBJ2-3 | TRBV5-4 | CASRGPLGLAGLDTQYF
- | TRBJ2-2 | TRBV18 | CASSPFDRGGSGELFF
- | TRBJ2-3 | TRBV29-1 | CSVERLAVSTDTQYF
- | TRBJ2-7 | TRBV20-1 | CSVGTVYEQYF
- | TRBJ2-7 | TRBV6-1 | CASSGGDKTYEQYF
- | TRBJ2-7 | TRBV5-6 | CASSLGLLLSEQYF
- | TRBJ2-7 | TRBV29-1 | CSVEGGASGDYEQYF
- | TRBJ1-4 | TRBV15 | CATSRAQALNEKLFF
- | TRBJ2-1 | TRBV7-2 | CASSPSYLATYYNEQFF
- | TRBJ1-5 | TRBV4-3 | CASSQEFLGEGNQPQHF
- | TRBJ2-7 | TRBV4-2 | CASSQDRGREQYF
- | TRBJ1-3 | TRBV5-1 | CASSLGTGDGNTIYF
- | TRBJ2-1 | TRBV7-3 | CASSLFPSGTYSYNEQFF